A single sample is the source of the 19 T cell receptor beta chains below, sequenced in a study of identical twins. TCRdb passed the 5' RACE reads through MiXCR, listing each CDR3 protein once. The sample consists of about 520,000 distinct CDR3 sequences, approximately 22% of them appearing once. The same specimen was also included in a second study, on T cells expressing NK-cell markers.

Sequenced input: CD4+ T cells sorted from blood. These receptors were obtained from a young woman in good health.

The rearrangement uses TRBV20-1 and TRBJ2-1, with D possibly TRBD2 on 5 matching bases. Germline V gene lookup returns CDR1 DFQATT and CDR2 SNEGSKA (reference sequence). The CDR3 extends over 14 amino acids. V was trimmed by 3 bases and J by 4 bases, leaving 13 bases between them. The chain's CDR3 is CSASPGILYNEQFF. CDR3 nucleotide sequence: TGCAGTGCTAGTCCGGGGATCCTTTACAATGAGCAGTTCTTC.

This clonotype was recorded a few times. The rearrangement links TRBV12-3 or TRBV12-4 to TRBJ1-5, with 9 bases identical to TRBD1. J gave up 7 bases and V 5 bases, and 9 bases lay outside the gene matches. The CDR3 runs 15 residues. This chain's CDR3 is CASSGGTGLRQPQHF. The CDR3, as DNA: TGTGCCAGCAGTGGGGGGACAGGGCTCAGGCAGCCCCAGCATTTT.

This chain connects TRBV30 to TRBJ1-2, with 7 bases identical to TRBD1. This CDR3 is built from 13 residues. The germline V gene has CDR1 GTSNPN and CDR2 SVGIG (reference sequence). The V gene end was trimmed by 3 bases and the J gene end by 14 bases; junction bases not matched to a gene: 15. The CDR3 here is CAWSVGQPFSMTF. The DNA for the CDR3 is TGTGCCTGGAGCGTGGGACAGCCCTTCAGTATGACCTTC.

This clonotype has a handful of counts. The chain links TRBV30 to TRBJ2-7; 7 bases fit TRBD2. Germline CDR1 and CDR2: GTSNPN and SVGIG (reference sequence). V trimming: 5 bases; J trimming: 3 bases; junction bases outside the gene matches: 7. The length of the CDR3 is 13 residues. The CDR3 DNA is TGTGCCTGGGCTGCGGGAGATGGCTACGAGCAGTACTTC. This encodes CAWAAGDGYEQYF.

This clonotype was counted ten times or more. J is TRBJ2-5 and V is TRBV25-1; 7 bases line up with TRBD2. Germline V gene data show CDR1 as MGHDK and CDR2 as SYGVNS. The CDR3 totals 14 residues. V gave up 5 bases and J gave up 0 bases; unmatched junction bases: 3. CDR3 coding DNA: TGTGCCAGCAGTCCCCGGGAGGACCAAGAGACCCAGTACTTC. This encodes CASSPREDQETQYF.

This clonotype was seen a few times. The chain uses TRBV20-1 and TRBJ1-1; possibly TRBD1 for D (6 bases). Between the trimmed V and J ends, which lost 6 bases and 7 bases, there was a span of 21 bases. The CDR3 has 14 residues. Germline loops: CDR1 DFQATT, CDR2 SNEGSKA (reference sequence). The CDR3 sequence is CSADSGSGVFEAFF. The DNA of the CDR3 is TGCAGTGCGGACTCCGGGTCAGGGGTTTTTGAAGCTTTCTTT.

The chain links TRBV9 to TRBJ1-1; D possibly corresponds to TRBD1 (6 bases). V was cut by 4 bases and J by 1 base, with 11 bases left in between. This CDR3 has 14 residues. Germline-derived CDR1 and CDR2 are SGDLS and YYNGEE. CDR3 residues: CASSTKTGNTEAFF. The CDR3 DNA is TGTGCCAGCAGCACGAAGACAGGGAACACTGAAGCTTTCTTT.

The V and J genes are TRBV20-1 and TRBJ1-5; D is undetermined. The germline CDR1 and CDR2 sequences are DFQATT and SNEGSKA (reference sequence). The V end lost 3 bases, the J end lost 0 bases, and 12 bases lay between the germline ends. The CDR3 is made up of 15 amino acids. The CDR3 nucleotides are TGCAGTGCTAGTAGGCACTCCTATAGCAATCAGCCCCAGCATTTT. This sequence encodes CSASRHSYSNQPQHF.

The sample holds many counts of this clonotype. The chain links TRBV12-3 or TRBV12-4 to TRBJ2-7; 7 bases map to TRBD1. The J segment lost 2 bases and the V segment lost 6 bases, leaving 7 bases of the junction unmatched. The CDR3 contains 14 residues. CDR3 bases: TGTGCCAGCAGGCAACAGGGGCGTCCCTACGAGCAGTACTTC. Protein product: CASRQQGRPYEQYF.

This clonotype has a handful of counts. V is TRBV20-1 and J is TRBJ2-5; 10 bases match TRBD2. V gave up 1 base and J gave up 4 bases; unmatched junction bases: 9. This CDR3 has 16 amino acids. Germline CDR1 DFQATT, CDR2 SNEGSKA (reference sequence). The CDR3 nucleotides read TGCAGTGCTAGAGCCCTGGGACTAGCGCTTGGAGAGACCCAGTACTTC. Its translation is CSARALGLALGETQYF.

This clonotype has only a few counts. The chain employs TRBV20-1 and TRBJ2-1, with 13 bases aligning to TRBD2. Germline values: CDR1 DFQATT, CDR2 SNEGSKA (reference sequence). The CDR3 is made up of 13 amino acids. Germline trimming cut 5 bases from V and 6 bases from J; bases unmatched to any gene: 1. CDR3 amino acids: CSAWTSGGNEQFF. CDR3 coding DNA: TGCAGTGCTTGGACTAGCGGGGGCAATGAGCAGTTCTTC.

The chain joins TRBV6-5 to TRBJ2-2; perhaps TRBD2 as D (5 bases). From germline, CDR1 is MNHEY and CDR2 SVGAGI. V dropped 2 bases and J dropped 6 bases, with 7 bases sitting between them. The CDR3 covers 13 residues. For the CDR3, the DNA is TGTGCCAGCAGTTACGAGGGAGCCGGGGAGCTGTTTTTT. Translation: CASSYEGAGELFF.

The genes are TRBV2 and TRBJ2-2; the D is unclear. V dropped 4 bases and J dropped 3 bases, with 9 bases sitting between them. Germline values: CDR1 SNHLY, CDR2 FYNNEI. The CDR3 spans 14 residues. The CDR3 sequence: CASSGLTDTGELFF. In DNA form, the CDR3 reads TGTGCCAGCAGTGGCCTTACGGACACCGGGGAGCTGTTTTTT.

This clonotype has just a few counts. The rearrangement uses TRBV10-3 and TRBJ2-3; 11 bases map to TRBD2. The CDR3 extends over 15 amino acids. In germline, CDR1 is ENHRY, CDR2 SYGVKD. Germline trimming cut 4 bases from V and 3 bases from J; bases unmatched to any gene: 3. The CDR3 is CAISGTSGQTDTQYF. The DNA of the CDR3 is TGTGCCATCAGTGGGACTAGCGGGCAAACAGATACGCAGTATTTT.

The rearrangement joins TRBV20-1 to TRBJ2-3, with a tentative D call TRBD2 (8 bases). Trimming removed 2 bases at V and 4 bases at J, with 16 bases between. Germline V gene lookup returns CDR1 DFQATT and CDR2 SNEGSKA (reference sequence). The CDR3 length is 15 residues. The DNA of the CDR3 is TGCAGTGCTAGAAAGGGGGCGGGGGGCCCAGATACGCAGTATTTT. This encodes CSARKGAGGPDTQYF.

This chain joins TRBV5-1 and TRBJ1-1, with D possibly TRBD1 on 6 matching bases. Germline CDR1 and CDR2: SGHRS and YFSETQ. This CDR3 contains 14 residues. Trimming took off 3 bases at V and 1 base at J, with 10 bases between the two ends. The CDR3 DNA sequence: TGCGCCAGCAGCTCCGGGACACCGAACACTGAAGCTTTCTTT. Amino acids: CASSSGTPNTEAFF.

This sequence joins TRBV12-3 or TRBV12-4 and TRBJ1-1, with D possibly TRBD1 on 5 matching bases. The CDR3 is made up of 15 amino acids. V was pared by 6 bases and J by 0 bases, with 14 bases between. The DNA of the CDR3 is TGTGCCAGCAGAACCCTCGGGGCTGTGAACACTGAAGCTTTCTTT. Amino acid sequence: CASRTLGAVNTEAFF.

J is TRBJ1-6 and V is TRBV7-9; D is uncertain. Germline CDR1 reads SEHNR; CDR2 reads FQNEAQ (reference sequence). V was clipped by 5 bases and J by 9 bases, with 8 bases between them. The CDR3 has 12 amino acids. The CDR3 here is CASSRLVSPLHF. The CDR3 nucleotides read TGTGCCAGCAGCCGGTTAGTTTCACCCCTCCACTTT.

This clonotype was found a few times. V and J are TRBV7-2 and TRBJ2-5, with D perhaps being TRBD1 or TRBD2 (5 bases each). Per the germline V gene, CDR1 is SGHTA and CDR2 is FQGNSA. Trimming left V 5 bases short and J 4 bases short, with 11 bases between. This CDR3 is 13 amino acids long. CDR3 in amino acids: CASSTGPVETQYF. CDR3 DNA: TGTGCCAGCAGCACGGGACCTGTAGAGACCCAGTACTTC.